This T cell receptor beta chain stems from a study of shared clonotypes between healthy human individuals. Sequencing was performed with immunoSEQ multiplex PCR; in TCRdb, only in-frame clones are kept and a portion is missing. Counted here are over a million clones, roughly 95% occurring once; the ten biggest clones make up roughly 1.1%. Trimming pared 0 bases from V and 2 bases from J, leaving 15 bases between. Germline values: CDR1 SGHKS, CDR2 YYEKEE (reference sequence). CDR3 length: 17 amino acids. Material: naive CD4+ T cells sorted from blood. The subset denotes: CD45RA+ positively selected. The receptor's source is a man aged 25-45 years in good health. V and J are TRBV5-5 and TRBJ1-5; D is ambiguous. CDR3 loop: CASSLGRGFNGNQPQHF. The DNA of the CDR3 is TGTGCCAGCAGCTTGGGACGGGGTTTTAATGGCAATCAGCCCCAGCATTTT.